These 14 T cell receptor beta chains share one sample of origin, sequenced in a study of shared clonotypes between healthy human individuals. Some clones are missing from TCRdb's copy, which holds only in-frame ones; the method was immunoSEQ multiplex PCR. The sample shows roughly 1,500,000 clones, approximately 98% of them seen only once. The specimen sequenced was naive CD4+ T cells sorted from blood. Subset: CD45RA+ positively selected. These receptors came from a man younger than 45 in good health.

The V call is TRBV19, the J call TRBJ2-5, with D unclear. Trimming left V 4 bases short and J 3 bases short, with 18 bases between. CDR1 and CDR2 from the germline V gene are LNHDA and SQIVND (reference sequence). The CDR3 sequence is 16 residues long. Written as DNA, the CDR3 is TGTGCCAGTAGTAGGGGAAGGGCCCAAGGAGAAGAGACCCAGTACTTC. Encoded protein: CASSRGRAQGEETQYF.

The gene calls are TRBV6-5 and TRBJ1-5, with D possibly matching TRBD1 (5 bases). The CDR3 has 14 amino acids. Germline CDR1 and CDR2: MNHEY and SVGAGI. V lost 1 base and J 4 bases, leaving 8 bases between the germline ends. The CDR3 is CASSYLGLNQPQHF. The CDR3 DNA reads as TGTGCCAGCAGTTACTTGGGACTTAATCAGCCCCAGCATTTT.

The chain carries TRBV6-1 and TRBJ1-5; D possibly corresponds to TRBD1 (5 bases). CDR3 length equals 13 residues. CDR1 MNHNS and CDR2 SASEGT come from the germline V gene. V gave up 9 bases and J gave up 4 bases, with 13 bases separating them. The CDR3 DNA is TGTGCCAGTGGGACCGTCGAGAATCAGCCCCAGCATTTT. Residues: CASGTVENQPQHF.

The V and J genes are TRBV7-3 and TRBJ2-6, with D unclear. From germline, CDR1 is SGHTA and CDR2 FQGTGA. V was shortened by 0 bases and J by 1 base, with 7 bases between the two germline ends. The CDR3 totals 16 residues. The CDR3 DNA follows: TGTGCCAGCAGCTTAACGAGACTTTCTGGGGCCAACGTCCTGACTTTC. Its protein product is CASSLTRLSGANVLTF.

CDR3 residues: CAIKRREEGETQYF. The CDR3 DNA is TGTGCCATCAAAAGGCGGGAGGAAGGTGAGACCCAGTACTTC. The chain carries TRBV10-3 and TRBJ2-5, with 8 bases lining up with TRBD2. This CDR3 comprises 14 residues. V lost 7 bases to trimming and J lost 5 bases; unmatched junction nucleotides: 9. Looked up from germline, CDR1 is ENHRY and CDR2 is SYGVKD.

V and J are TRBV28 and TRBJ2-1; D call uncertain. Germline V gene lookup returns CDR1 MDHEN and CDR2 SYDVKM. The V gene lost 2 bases and the J gene lost 7 bases, with 6 bases spanning the gap. CDR3 size: 12 residues. This CDR3 is CASSLAKNEQFF. The CDR3 nucleotides read TGTGCCAGCAGTTTAGCCAAGAATGAGCAGTTCTTC. The complete variable domain, with remaining parts taken from reference TRBV28 and TRBJ2-1, reads DVKVTQSSRYLVKRTGEKVFLECVQDMDHENMFWYRQDPGLGLRLIYFSYDVKMKEKGDIPEGYSVSREKKERFSLILESASTNQTSMYLCASSLAKNEQFFGPGTRLTVL.

The chain is built from TRBV6-1 and TRBJ2-5; 12 nucleotides match TRBD2. Germline V gives CDR1 MNHNS, CDR2 SASEGT. The CDR3 extends over 15 amino acids. Trimming cost V 1 base and J 8 bases; bases outside gene matches: 5. CDR3 in amino acids: CASSEEGTSGRTQYF. The CDR3 DNA reads TGTGCCAGCAGTGAAGAGGGGACTAGCGGGCGCACCCAGTACTTC.

J is TRBJ2-5 and V is TRBV28; no clear D. With 6 bases removed from V and 4 bases from J, the gap between germline ends came to 12 bases. The CDR3 consists of 13 residues. Per the germline V gene, CDR1 is MDHEN and CDR2 is SYDVKM. CDR3: CASSPVPGETQYF. The CDR3 DNA is TGTGCCAGCAGCCCTGTTCCCGGAGAGACCCAGTACTTC.

The CDR3 bases are TGTGCCAGCAGTTCCGGCGGAGGACGGGGCGAGCAGTACTTC. Encoded protein: CASSSGGGRGEQYF. This chain links TRBV28 with TRBJ2-7; maybe TRBD2 (5 bases). The CDR3 is 14 residues long. Germline loops: CDR1 MDHEN, CDR2 SYDVKM. V shed 4 bases and J shed 6 bases, with 16 bases lying between them.

Written as DNA, the CDR3 is TGTGCCAGCAGCAAAGCTCCCGGGGGCTACTATGGCTACACCTTC. It codes for CASSKAPGGYYGYTF. The chain employs TRBV21-1 and TRBJ1-2. TRBV21-1 is recorded as a pseudogene. This CDR3 contains 15 residues.

This chain links TRBV4-3 with TRBJ2-2, with TRBD2 matching 15 bases. V dropped 3 bases and J dropped 1; count of bases not matched to a gene: 3. Germline assignment: CDR1 LGHNA and CDR2 YSLEER. The CDR3 runs 18 residues. In DNA form, the CDR3 reads TGCGCCAGCAGCCATGGACTAGCGGGAGGGGTGAACACCGGGGAGCTGTTTTTT. It translates to CASSHGLAGGVNTGELFF.

This clone was seen only once. This chain connects TRBV5-4 to TRBJ2-1, with 14 nucleotides matching TRBD2. V trimming: 3 bases; J trimming: 3 bases; junction bases outside the gene matches: 2. Germline CDR1 reads SGHNT; CDR2 reads YYREEE (reference sequence). This CDR3 is 16 amino acids long. The CDR3 DNA sequence: TGTGCCAGCAGCTCGGGACTAGCGGGAGACTACAATGAGCAGTTCTTC. Protein sequence: CASSSGLAGDYNEQFF.

The V and J genes are TRBV4-2 and TRBJ2-2; TRBD1 aligns across 11 bases. Germline V gives CDR1 LGHNA, CDR2 YNFKEQ. The CDR3 is made up of 16 amino acids. V gave up 4 bases and J gave up 0 bases; unmatched junction bases: 1. DNA of the CDR3: TGTGCCAGCAGCCGGGGACAGGGGGCGAACACCGGGGAGCTGTTTTTT. The encoded protein is CASSRGQGANTGELFF.

Points on this clone: Other DNA sequences in the sample encode the same CDR3. This chain links TRBV5-1 with TRBJ2-1, with TRBD2 matching over 9 bases. The CDR3 runs 15 residues. The V gene end was trimmed by 0 bases and the J gene end by 10 bases; junction bases not matched to a gene: 8. Per germline, CDR1 SGHRS and CDR2 YFSETQ. The CDR3 is CASSLAAGGPGEQFF. CDR3 sequence (DNA): TGCGCCAGCAGCTTGGCAGCGGGAGGTCCCGGAGAGCAGTTCTTC.